This entry is about one T cell receptor (beta chain). No antigen is known for it. This specimen belongs to a study of identifying expanded T cells in peripheral blood. Notes on the study in general: Clone count variance between two-week samples rose with total template count. Differentially abundant clones: approximately 1.3 between replicates, approximately 16 at roughly 15 days, 18 to 20 at four.

Sequencing used immunoSEQ multiplex PCR; TCRdb keeps in-frame clones, though not all of them. The sample lists 90,000 or so clones; about 86% were seen once. Collection occurred without any documented infections or immune events in donors. The V and J ends lost 3 bases and 6 bases respectively, with 15 bases between them. Germline-derived CDR1 and CDR2 are SGHTA and FQGNSA. This CDR3 region has 14 residues. The receptor's source is a person aged 18 to 75 in good health. Sequenced sample: blood. The chain uses TRBV7-2 and TRBJ2-7; possibly TRBD2 for D (5 bases). The CDR3 nucleotides read TGTGCCAGCAGCTTTCGTTACAGAGAGGGCGAGCAGTACTTC. It yields the protein CASSFRYREGEQYF.